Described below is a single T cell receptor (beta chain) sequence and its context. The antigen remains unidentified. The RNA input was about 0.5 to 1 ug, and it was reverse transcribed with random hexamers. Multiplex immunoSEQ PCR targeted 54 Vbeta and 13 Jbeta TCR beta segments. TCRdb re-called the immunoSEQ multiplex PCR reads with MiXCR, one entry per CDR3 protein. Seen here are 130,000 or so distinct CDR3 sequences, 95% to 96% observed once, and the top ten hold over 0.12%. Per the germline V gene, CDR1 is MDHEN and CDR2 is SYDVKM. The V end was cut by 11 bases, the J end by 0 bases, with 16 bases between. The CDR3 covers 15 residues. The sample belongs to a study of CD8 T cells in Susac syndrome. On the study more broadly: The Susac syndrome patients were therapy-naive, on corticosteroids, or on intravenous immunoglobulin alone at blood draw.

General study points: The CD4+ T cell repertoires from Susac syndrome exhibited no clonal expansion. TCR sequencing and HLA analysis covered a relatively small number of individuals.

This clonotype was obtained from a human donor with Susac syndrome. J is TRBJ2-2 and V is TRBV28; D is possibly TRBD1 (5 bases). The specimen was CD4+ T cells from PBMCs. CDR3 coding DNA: TGTGCCGGACATAGTGGGCCAGCGAACACCGGGGAGCTGTTTTTT. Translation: CAGHSGPANTGELFF.